A selection of T cell receptor beta chains follows, all from one sample in a study of blood T cell repertoires in COVID-19. TCRdb's copy holds only in-frame clones and misses some; the assay was immunoSEQ multiplex PCR. The sample lists about 240,000 clones; 85% to 90% were seen once. The sequencing sample was made of peripheral blood. The receptors originated from a woman between 40 and 50 years old who had recovered from COVID-19. Both conserved end residues are part of each CDR3. D genes are given only for firm matches. Expanded clones get a size class; other rows say once, few or many, or leave the size out.

j_call v_call d_call clone_size cdr3_nt cdr3_aa
TRBJ2-1 TRBV7-2 - - TGTGCCAGCAGCTTAGTGATCCGGCGGAATGAGCAGTTCTTC CASSLVIRRNEQFF
TRBJ1-3 TRBV7-9 - few TGTGCCAGCACCGTGCGGGTAGGAAACACCATATATTTT CASTVRVGNTIYF
TRBJ1-1 TRBV11-2 TRBD1 once TGTGCCAGCAGCCAGGGGGGGACAGGGAGGAACACTGAAGCTTTCTTT CASSQGGTGRNTEAFF
TRBJ2-2 TRBV5-1 TRBD1 - TGCGCCAGCAGCTTTCAGGGGGCTGGCACCGGGGAGCTGTTTTTT CASSFQGAGTGELFF
TRBJ2-6 TRBV7-7 TRBD2 - TGTGCCAGCAGCTTATTGGGCCGTGCGGGAGGCCCTCCCTCTGGGGCCAACGTCCTGACTTTC CASSLLGRAGGPPSGANVLTF
TRBJ1-2 TRBV12-3/TRBV12-4 TRBD1 - TGTGCCAGCAGTCGACAGGGGAACTATGGCTACACCTTC CASSRQGNYGYTF
TRBJ1-1 TRBV18 TRBD1 - TGTGCCAGCTCCCCGATCGGACAGGGTGACACTGAAGCTTTCTTT CASSPIGQGDTEAFF
TRBJ1-5 TRBV5-6 TRBD1 - TGTGCCAGCAGCCGGACAGGGGATCAGCCCCAGCATTTT CASSRTGDQPQHF
TRBJ2-7 TRBV15 TRBD2 - TGTGCCACCAGCAGAGGGGCGGGAGTGAGGCCCTCCTACGAGCAGTACTTC CATSRGAGVRPSYEQYF
TRBJ1-2 TRBV3-1/TRBV3-2 - - TGTGCCAGCAGCCATCAGGGCAGCTTACCATATGGCTACACCTTC CASSHQGSLPYGYTF
TRBJ1-5 TRBV19 TRBD1 - TGTGCCAGTAGTAGTCCCCGGGACAGCCATCAGCCCCAGCATTTT CASSSPRDSHQPQHF
TRBJ2-3 TRBV9 TRBD1 - TGTGCCAGCAGCGTAGGGATACAGGGGACCCCATTGGGTACGCAGTATTTT CASSVGIQGTPLGTQYF
TRBJ1-1 TRBV7-9 - - TGTGCCAGCAGCTTAGTTCTGGGGGCGGACACTGAAGCTTTCTTT CASSLVLGADTEAFF
TRBJ1-4 TRBV5-4 - - TGTGCCAGCAGCCCAGGGGCGACTAATGAAAAACTGTTTTTT CASSPGATNEKLFF
TRBJ1-1 TRBV6-5 - - TGTGCCAGCAGTTACCGCCACAGGGTTGGGACTGAAGCTTTCTTT CASSYRHRVGTEAFF
TRBJ2-1 TRBV5-6 - - TGTGCCAGCAGCCCAGGTGTCTCCCACTCCTACAATGAGCAGTTCTTC CASSPGVSHSYNEQFF
TRBJ1-1 TRBV6-6 TRBD1 - TGTGCCAGCAGTTACCTTCCAGGGGGCTGGGGCACTGAAGCTTTCTTT CASSYLPGGWGTEAFF
TRBJ1-5 TRBV29-1 - once TGCAGCGTTGCCGACAGCTCTAATCAGCCCCAGCATTTT CSVADSSNQPQHF
TRBJ1-2 TRBV5-4 - - TGTGCCAGCAGCTCTGTGCCCGGTGGGGGCGACTATGGCTACACCTTC CASSSVPGGGDYGYTF
TRBJ2-2 TRBV7-6 TRBD2 - TGTGCCAGCAGCCTGACCCCGGGACTAGCGGGAGGAGGGGTCGGCACCGCCGGGGAGCTGTTTTTT CASSLTPGLAGGGVGTAGELFF
TRBJ1-1 TRBV5-1 - - TGCGCCAGCAGCCCGCGGGGGCGAACGAACACTGAAGCTTTCTTT CASSPRGRTNTEAFF
TRBJ1-1 TRBV9 - - TGTGCCAGCAGCGTAGAGGTGGGGCGTGAAGCTTTCTTT CASSVEVGREAFF
TRBJ2-5 TRBV7-9 - - TGTGCCAGCAGCCTCGGACTGCGGTACCAAGAGACCCAGTACTTC CASSLGLRYQETQYF
TRBJ1-4 TRBV30 - - TGTGCCTGGAGTGTACAGCCCTCCCTTGAAAAACTGTTTTTT CAWSVQPSLEKLFF
TRBJ2-5 TRBV18 - - TGTGCCAGCTCACCACTCGGCCGGGGAGAGACCCAGTACTTC CASSPLGRGETQYF
TRBJ2-7 TRBV27 TRBD2 - TGTGCCAGCAGTGGGACTAGCGGCTACGAGCAGTACTTC CASSGTSGYEQYF
TRBJ2-2 TRBV10-3 TRBD1 - TGTGCCATCACCGATCCTTACAGGGGTTTCACCGGGGAGCTGTTTTTT CAITDPYRGFTGELFF
TRBJ2-2 TRBV11-3 TRBD1 - TGTGCCAGCAAAGGCACAGGGGCGAACACCGGGGAGCTGTTTTTT CASKGTGANTGELFF
TRBJ2-7 TRBV9 TRBD2 - TGTGCCAGCAGCGCCGGGACTAGCGGTGGCTACGAGCAGTACTTC CASSAGTSGGYEQYF
TRBJ1-2 TRBV27 TRBD1 once TGTGCCAGCAGACCGGACAGGGGATGGGCAGCTAACTATGGCTACACCTTC CASRPDRGWAANYGYTF
TRBJ1-5 TRBV4-3 TRBD1 - TGCGCCAGCAGCCAAGATTGGGGGGCAGGGGGTCAGCCCCAGCATTTT CASSQDWGAGGQPQHF
TRBJ2-3 TRBV7-2 - once TGTGCCAGCAGCTTATGGCTGGCAGGGGACGCGCAGTATTTT CASSLWLAGDAQYF
TRBJ2-2 TRBV12-3/TRBV12-4 TRBD1 - TGTGCCAGCAGCCCAGGGGGTCGTGGGGAGCTGTTTTTT CASSPGGRGELFF
TRBJ1-2 TRBV30 - - TGTGCCTGGAGCACCCCTCAGGGCTATGGCTACACCTTC CAWSTPQGYGYTF
TRBJ1-5 TRBV12-3/TRBV12-4 - - TGTGCCAGCAGCGCGGGTCGCAATCAGCCCCAGCATTTT CASSAGRNQPQHF
TRBJ2-7 TRBV5-1 TRBD1 - TGCGCCAGCAGCTGGAGGGGGGACAGGGGATACGAGCAGTACTTC CASSWRGDRGYEQYF
TRBJ2-2 TRBV12-3/TRBV12-4 - - TGTGCCAGCAGTTTTAGGGGTGCCGGGGAGCTGTTTTTT CASSFRGAGELFF
TRBJ2-7 TRBV24-1 TRBD1 - TGTGCCACCAGTGATTCGACAGGGCCGGAGAGCTACGAGCAGTACTTC CATSDSTGPESYEQYF
TRBJ1-3 TRBV30 - - TGTGCCTTTACCAGGGCCCCTGGAAACACCATATATTTT CAFTRAPGNTIYF
TRBJ2-3 TRBV30 TRBD2 - TGTGCCTGGAGTGAGGGACTAGCGAGCACAGATACGCAGTATTTT CAWSEGLASTDTQYF
TRBJ2-5 TRBV14 - - TGTGCCAGCAGCCAAGAAGTCTGGAGGCCCCAGTACTTC CASSQEVWRPQYF